Following are 24 T cell receptor beta chains from one sample sequenced in a study of blood T cells in healthy people across ages. Primed by a sample-barcoded 5' primer and a J-beta primer mix, a second PCR proceeded for roughly 7 to 11 cycles. TCRdb ran MiXCR on the 5' RACE reads and lists one entry per CDR3 protein. The data hold about 900,000 distinct CDR3 sequences, with roughly 52% observed a single time. Sequenced sample: blood. The receptors here all came from a man aged 25-40 years in good health.

J is TRBJ1-2 and V is TRBV4-1; tentatively, D is TRBD1 (5 bases). The CDR3 covers 16 residues. V was cut by 0 bases and J by 7 bases, with 18 bases left in between. CDR1 and CDR2 (germline): MGHRA, YSYEKL. This CDR3 is CASSQDYVGGKGGYTF. CDR3 nucleotides: TGCGCCAGCAGCCAAGATTACGTGGGGGGGAAAGGTGGCTACACCTTC.

As concerns this clonotype: A junction boundary mismatches the germline segment, possibly from a read error. V gene TRBV2 combines with J gene TRBJ2-3; D remains ambiguous. CDR1 SNHLY and CDR2 FYNNEI come from the germline V gene. This CDR3 spans 13 amino acids. In DNA form, the CDR3 reads TGTGCCAGCAGCGAAGTCCCCCCAGATACGCAGTATTTT. Translation gives CASSEVPPDTQYF.

The sample holds many counts of this clonotype. The chain joins TRBV5-6 to TRBJ2-1; 13 bases are shared with TRBD2. The CDR3 contains 15 residues. The J segment lost 8 bases and the V segment lost 4 bases, leaving 6 bases of the junction unmatched. Looked up from germline, CDR1 is SGHDT and CDR2 is YYEEEE. CDR3 region: CASSERTSGGDEQFF. CDR3 in DNA: TGTGCCAGCAGCGAACGGACTAGCGGGGGCGATGAGCAGTTCTTC.

This clonotype has more than one count but fewer than ten. This may be a read error, as it is one base from a much larger clone. The chain combines TRBV6-4 with TRBJ2-3, with D perhaps TRBD2 (5 bases). V lost 5 bases to trimming and J lost 3 bases, with 9 bases between them. Per the germline V gene, CDR1 is MRHNA and CDR2 is SNTAGT. The CDR3 runs 13 residues. CDR3 bases: TGTGCCAGCAGTCGAGCGGAAACAGATACGCAGTATTTT. Amino acid sequence: CASSRAETDTQYF.

J is TRBJ1-1 and V is TRBV6-5; 7 bases map to TRBD1. The CDR3 covers 19 residues. CDR1 MNHEY and CDR2 SVGAGI come from the germline V gene. The V gene end was trimmed by 2 bases and the J gene end by 1 base; junction bases not matched to a gene: 16. The CDR3 nucleotides read TGTGCCAGCAGTTACCAGAACAAGATCCAAGGGGGCAAGAACACTGAAGCTTTCTTT. The encoded protein is CASSYQNKIQGGKNTEAFF.

The V call is TRBV12-3 or TRBV12-4, the J call TRBJ2-3, with no clear D. V lost 10 bases, J lost 2 bases, and 16 bases lay in between. The CDR3 is 14 amino acids. The DNA for the CDR3 is TGTGCCACCATCCCTGGTGGCGTCACAGATACGCAGTATTTT. Its protein is CATIPGGVTDTQYF.

V and J are TRBV19 and TRBJ2-7, with 12 positions matching TRBD2. The CDR3 spans 16 residues. Trimming at V came to 6 bases and at J to 2 bases, leaving 8 bases not matched to a gene. The germline CDR1 and CDR2 sequences are LNHDA and SQIVND (reference sequence). This chain's CDR3 is CASSKTSGGRTYEQYF. The CDR3 nucleotides read TGTGCCAGTAGCAAGACTAGCGGGGGCCGAACCTACGAGCAGTACTTC.

The V gene is TRBV5-6, the J gene TRBJ1-2; D gene uncertain. The CDR3 consists of 14 residues. V dropped 0 bases and J dropped 4 bases, with 10 bases sitting between them. Germline CDR1 SGHDT, CDR2 YYEEEE. CDR3 region: CASSLGGMAYGYTF. DNA for the CDR3: TGTGCCAGCAGCTTGGGAGGCATGGCCTATGGCTACACCTTC.

This clonotype has ten or more counts. This chain uses TRBV27 with TRBJ2-7, with 11 bases matching TRBD1. The junction had 1 base not matched to a gene; V was cut back by 3 bases and J by 3 bases. The CDR3 has 14 residues. Germline V lookup: CDR1 MNHEY, CDR2 SMNVEV (reference sequence). Here the CDR3 reads CASSLGQGGYEQYF. The CDR3 region has the DNA TGTGCCAGCAGTTTGGGACAGGGGGGCTACGAGCAGTACTTC.

The CDR3 region is CSVGDGASTDTQYF. In nucleotides, the CDR3 is TGCAGCGTTGGGGACGGGGCAAGCACAGATACGCAGTATTTT. The chain links TRBV29-1 to TRBJ2-3, with D perhaps matching TRBD1 or TRBD2 (5 bases each). The germline CDR1 and CDR2 sequences are SQVTM and ANQGSEA. The CDR3 totals 14 residues. V was pared by 4 bases and J by 0 bases, with 11 bases between.

The genes are TRBV9 and TRBJ2-6, with D unclear. Trimming left V 2 bases short and J 0 bases short, with 9 bases between. The CDR3 spans 16 residues. Germline CDR1 is SGDLS and CDR2 is YYNGEE. The DNA of the CDR3 is TGTGCCAGCAGCGTTAGCCCCCGCTCTGGGGCCAACGTCCTGACTTTC. This encodes CASSVSPRSGANVLTF.

Remarks on this clonotype: Since the CDR3 does not end with the conserved phenylalanine or tryptophan, this likely comes from a read error. The chain joins TRBV5-1 to TRBJ2-1; 7 nucleotides line up with TRBD1. The CDR3 consists of 15 residues. Germline V CDR1 and CDR2: SGHRS, YFSETQ. V lost 0 bases to trimming and J lost 8 bases; unmatched junction nucleotides: 8. Here the CDR3 reads CASSLAGDRWDEQFL. CDR3 bases: TGCGCCAGCAGCTTGGCCGGGGACAGATGGGATGAGCAGTTCTTA.

The sample holds a few counts of this clonotype. The rearrangement links TRBV5-1 to TRBJ2-1; D is unresolved. Looked up from germline, CDR1 is SGHRS and CDR2 is YFSETQ. There are 12 residues in the CDR3. V was pared by 2 bases and J by 6 bases, with 6 bases between. The chain's CDR3 is CASSFGLNEQFF. CDR3 in DNA: TGCGCCAGCAGCTTCGGCCTCAATGAGCAGTTCTTC. Combining the CDR3 with reference TRBV5-1 and TRBJ2-1 gives the whole variable domain KAGVTQTPRYLIKTRGQQVTLSCSPISGHRSVSWYQQTPGQGLQFLFEYFSETQRNKGNFPGRFSGRQFSNSRSEMNVSTLELGDSALYLCASSFGLNEQFFGPGTRLTVL.

This clonotype has just a few counts. The chain has TRBV7-2 and TRBJ2-1; D call uncertain. In germline, CDR1 is SGHTA, CDR2 FQGNSA. The length of the CDR3 is 12 residues. Trimming removed 6 bases at V and 13 bases at J, with 16 bases between. The CDR3, as DNA: TGTGCCAGCAGTCGAGAGGTCCCGCCTCAGTTCTTC. Its protein is CASSREVPPQFF.

As regards this clonotype: One end of the junction is discordant with germline, which a read error may explain. The chain combines TRBV7-2 with TRBJ1-5, with no clear D. The CDR3 spans 14 residues. Looked up from germline, CDR1 is SGHTA and CDR2 is FQGNSA. In DNA form, the CDR3 reads TGTGCCAACAGCTTAGCGGCAGCCCATCAGCCCCAGCATTTT. Protein sequence: CANSLAAAHQPQHF.

This sequence joins TRBV12-3 or TRBV12-4 and TRBJ2-1; D may be TRBD1 (5 bases). V was pared by 6 bases and J by 9 bases, with 18 bases between. The CDR3 totals 14 residues. This CDR3 is CASSRSTDWSEQFF. CDR3 sequence (DNA): TGTGCCAGCAGCCGCTCGACAGATTGGAGTGAGCAGTTCTTC.

The chain recombines TRBV6-2 or TRBV6-3 with TRBJ2-7; possibly TRBD1 for D (6 bases). In germline, CDR1 is MNHEY, CDR2 SVGEGT. Trimming cost V 0 bases and J 1 base, with 16 bases left between them. The CDR3 totals 17 residues. CDR3 DNA sequence: TGTGCCAGCAGTTACTCCCCCCGGGACACCTATTCCTACGAGCAGTACTTC. It translates to CASSYSPRDTYSYEQYF.

CDR3 nucleotides: TGTGCCAGCAGCTGGGACAGGGGTGAGCCCCAGCATTTT. Amino acids: CASSWDRGEPQHF. The chain couples TRBV7-8 to TRBJ1-5; 10 nucleotides agree with TRBD1. The ends lost 4 bases at V and 8 bases at J; junction bases unmatched: 2. CDR1 SGHVS and CDR2 FQNEAQ come from the germline V gene. The CDR3 runs 13 residues.

V usage is TRBV11-2 and J usage is TRBJ2-3; TRBD2 aligns across 7 bases. V lost 0 bases to trimming and J lost 5 bases; unmatched junction nucleotides: 5. This CDR3 spans 15 amino acids. Germline values: CDR1 SGHAT, CDR2 FQNNGV. The CDR3 sequence: CASSLEAGVGDTQYF. For the CDR3, the DNA is TGTGCCAGCAGCTTAGAGGCGGGGGTCGGAGATACGCAGTATTTT.

This rearrangement joins TRBV9 to TRBJ2-7; TRBD2 aligns across 7 bases. Germline V gene lookup returns CDR1 SGDLS and CDR2 YYNGEE. Trimming cost V 3 bases and J 6 bases; bases outside gene matches: 3. This CDR3 comprises 12 residues. The CDR3 sequence: CASSASGREQYF. DNA of the CDR3: TGTGCCAGCAGCGCTAGCGGTCGCGAGCAGTACTTC.

The chain links TRBV5-1 to TRBJ2-1, with TRBD2 as a possible D gene (5 bases). V lost 2 bases to trimming and J lost 5 bases, with 14 bases between them. Germline V lookup: CDR1 SGHRS, CDR2 YFSETQ. The CDR3 runs 15 residues. The CDR3 here is CASSFYGLADNEQFF. The CDR3 DNA reads TGCGCCAGCAGCTTTTATGGCCTAGCAGACAATGAGCAGTTCTTC.

The chain joins TRBV7-2 to TRBJ2-5; TRBD1 is a possible D gene (6 bases). Germline loops: CDR1 SGHTA, CDR2 FQGNSA. There are 12 residues in the CDR3. V lost 2 bases to trimming and J lost 13 bases, with 14 bases between them. Here the CDR3 reads CASSLRTARSYF. For the CDR3, the DNA is TGTGCCAGCAGCTTAAGGACAGCACGGTCGTACTTC.

This rearrangement joins TRBV4-1 to TRBJ2-1; maybe TRBD2 (7 bases). This CDR3 contains 15 residues. Germline CDR1 reads MGHRA; CDR2 reads YSYEKL. Trimming stripped 0 bases from V and 10 bases from J, with 16 bases between. The CDR3 DNA sequence: TGCGCCAGCAGCCAAGAGGGGCGGGGGCGCAACGAGCAGTTCTTC. Amino acid sequence: CASSQEGRGRNEQFF.

This clonotype was picked up a small number of times. V gene TRBV30 combines with J gene TRBJ2-5; the D gene could be TRBD1 or TRBD2 (5 bases each). The DNA matches TRBJ2-7 better at its end, which makes the J call doubtful. Germline V lookup: CDR1 GTSNPN, CDR2 SVGIG (reference sequence). The CDR3 length is 16 residues. As DNA, the CDR3 is TGTGCCTGGAGTGGGGTCGTTGGGGGAAAGGTGGACGAGCAGTACTTC. As protein: CAWSGVVGGKVDEQYF.